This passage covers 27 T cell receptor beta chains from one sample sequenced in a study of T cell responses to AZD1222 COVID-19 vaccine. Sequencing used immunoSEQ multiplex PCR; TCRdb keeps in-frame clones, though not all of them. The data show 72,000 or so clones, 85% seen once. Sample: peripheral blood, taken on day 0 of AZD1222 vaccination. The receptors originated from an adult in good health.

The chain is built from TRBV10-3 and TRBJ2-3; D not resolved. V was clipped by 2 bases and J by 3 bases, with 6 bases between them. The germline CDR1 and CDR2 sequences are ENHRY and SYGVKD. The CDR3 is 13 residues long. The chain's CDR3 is CAISEPRTDTQYF. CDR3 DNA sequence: TGTGCCATCAGTGAGCCGAGGACAGATACGCAGTATTTT.

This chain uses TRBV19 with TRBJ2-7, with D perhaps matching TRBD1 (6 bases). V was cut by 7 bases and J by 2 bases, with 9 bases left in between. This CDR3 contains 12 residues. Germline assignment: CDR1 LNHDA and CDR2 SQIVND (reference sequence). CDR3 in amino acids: CASKGVAYEQYF. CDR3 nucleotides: TGTGCCAGTAAGGGGGTTGCCTACGAGCAGTACTTC.

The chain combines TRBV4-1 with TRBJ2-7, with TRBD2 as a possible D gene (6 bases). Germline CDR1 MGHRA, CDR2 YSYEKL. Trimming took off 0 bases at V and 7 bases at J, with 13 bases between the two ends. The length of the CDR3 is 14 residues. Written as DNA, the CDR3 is TGCGCCAGCAGCCAAGACCCGGGGGTGGAAGAGCAGTACTTC. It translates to CASSQDPGVEEQYF.

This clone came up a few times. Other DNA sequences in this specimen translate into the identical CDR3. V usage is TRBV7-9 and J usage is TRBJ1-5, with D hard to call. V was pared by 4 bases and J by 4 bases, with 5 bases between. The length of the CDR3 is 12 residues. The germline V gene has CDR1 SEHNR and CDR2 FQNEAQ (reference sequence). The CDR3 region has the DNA TGTGCCAGCAGCTACAGTAATCAGCCCCAGCATTTT. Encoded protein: CASSYSNQPQHF. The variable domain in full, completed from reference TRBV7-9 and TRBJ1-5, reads DTGVSQNPRHKITKRGQNVTFRCDPISEHNRLYWYRQTLGQGPEFLTYFQNEAQLEKSRLLSDRFSAERPKGSFSTLEIQRTEQGDSAMYLCASSYSNQPQHFGDGTRLSIL.

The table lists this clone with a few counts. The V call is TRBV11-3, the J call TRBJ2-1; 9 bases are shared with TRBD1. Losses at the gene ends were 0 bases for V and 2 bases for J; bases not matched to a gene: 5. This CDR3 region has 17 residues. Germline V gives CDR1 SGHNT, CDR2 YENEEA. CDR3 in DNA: TGTGCCAGCAGCTTAGAAGGGGGGACAGGGCCCTACAATGAGCAGTTCTTC. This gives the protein CASSLEGGTGPYNEQFF.

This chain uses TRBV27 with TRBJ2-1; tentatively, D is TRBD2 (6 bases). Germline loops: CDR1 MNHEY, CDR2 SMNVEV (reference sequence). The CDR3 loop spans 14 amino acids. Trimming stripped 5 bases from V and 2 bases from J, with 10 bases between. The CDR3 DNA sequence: TGTGCCAGCAGTGACGGGGGTGCCTACAATGAGCAGTTCTTC. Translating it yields CASSDGGAYNEQFF.

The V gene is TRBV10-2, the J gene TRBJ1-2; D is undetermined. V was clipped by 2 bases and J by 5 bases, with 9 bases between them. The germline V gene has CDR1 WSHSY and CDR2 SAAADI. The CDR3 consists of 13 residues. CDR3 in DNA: TGCGCCAGCAGTGAGGGACCGACGTATGGCTACACCTTC. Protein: CASSEGPTYGYTF.

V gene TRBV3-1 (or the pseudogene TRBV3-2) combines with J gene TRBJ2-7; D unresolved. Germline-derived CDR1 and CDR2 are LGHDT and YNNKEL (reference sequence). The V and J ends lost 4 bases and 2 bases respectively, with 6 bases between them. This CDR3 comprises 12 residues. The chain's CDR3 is CASSPRTYEQYF. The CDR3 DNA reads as TGTGCCAGCAGCCCTAGGACCTACGAGCAGTACTTC.

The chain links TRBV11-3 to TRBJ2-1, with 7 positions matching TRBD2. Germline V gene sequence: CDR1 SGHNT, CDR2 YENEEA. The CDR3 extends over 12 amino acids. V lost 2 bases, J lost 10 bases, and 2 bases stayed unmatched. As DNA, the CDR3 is TGTGCCAGCAGCTTACAAGCGGGGGAGCAGTTCTTC. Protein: CASSLQAGEQFF.

DNA for the CDR3: TGCGCCAGCAGTGACGGACTAGGAGGCAATGAGCAGTTCTTC. It yields the protein CASSDGLGGNEQFF. The V call is TRBV5-1, the J call TRBJ2-1; 7 bases match TRBD2. Germline lookup yields CDR1 SGHRS and CDR2 YFSETQ. Losses at the gene ends were 5 bases for V and 6 bases for J; bases not matched to a gene: 8. This CDR3 is built from 14 residues.

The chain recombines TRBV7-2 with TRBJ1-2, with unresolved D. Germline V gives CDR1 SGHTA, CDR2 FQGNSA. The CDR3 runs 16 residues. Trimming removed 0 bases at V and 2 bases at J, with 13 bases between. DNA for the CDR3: TGTGCCAGCAGCTTAGCCGGAGGGATTCCAAACTATGGCTACACCTTC. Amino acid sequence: CASSLAGGIPNYGYTF.

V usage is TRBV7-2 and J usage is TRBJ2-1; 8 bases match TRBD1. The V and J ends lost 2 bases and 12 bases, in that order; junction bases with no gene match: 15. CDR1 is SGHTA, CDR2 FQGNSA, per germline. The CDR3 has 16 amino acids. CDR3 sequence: CASSLLPGGMGLWQFF. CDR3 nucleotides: TGTGCCAGCAGCTTACTACCAGGGGGCATGGGTTTGTGGCAGTTCTTC.

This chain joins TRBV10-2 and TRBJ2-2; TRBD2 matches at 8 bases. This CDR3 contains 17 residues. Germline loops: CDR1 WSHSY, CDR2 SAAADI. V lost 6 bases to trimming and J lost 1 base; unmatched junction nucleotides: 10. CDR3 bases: TGCGCCAGCAGGATGGGGCTTAGCGGGAAGAACACCGGGGAGCTGTTTTTT. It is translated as CASRMGLSGKNTGELFF.

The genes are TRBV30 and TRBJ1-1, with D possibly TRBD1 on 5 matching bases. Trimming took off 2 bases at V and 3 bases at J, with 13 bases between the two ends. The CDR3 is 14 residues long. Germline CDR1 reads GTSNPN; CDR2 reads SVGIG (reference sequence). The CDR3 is CAWSRGPLDTEAFF. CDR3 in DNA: TGTGCCTGGAGTAGGGGCCCCCTGGACACTGAAGCTTTCTTT.

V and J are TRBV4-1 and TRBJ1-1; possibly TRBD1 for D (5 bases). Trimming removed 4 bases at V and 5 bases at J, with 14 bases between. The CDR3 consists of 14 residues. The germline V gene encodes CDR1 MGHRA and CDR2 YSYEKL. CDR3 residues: CASSPTGTRTEAFF. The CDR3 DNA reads TGCGCCAGCAGCCCTACTGGGACGAGGACTGAAGCTTTCTTT.

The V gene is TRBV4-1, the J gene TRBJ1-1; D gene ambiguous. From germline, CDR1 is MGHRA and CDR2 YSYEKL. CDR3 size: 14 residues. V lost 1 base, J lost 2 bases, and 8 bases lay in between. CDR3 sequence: CASSQVQENTEAFF. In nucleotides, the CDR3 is TGCGCCAGCAGCCAAGTGCAGGAAAACACTGAAGCTTTCTTT.

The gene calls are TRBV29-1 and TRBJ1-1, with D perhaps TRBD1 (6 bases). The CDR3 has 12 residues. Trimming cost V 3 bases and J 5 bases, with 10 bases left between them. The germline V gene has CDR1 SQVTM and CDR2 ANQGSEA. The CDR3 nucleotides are TGCAGCGTTGATAGGGGGGAAACTGAAGCTTTCTTT. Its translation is CSVDRGETEAFF. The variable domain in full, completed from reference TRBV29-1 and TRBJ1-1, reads SAVISQKPSRDICQRGTSLTIQCQVDSQVTMMFWYRQQPGQSLTLIATANQGSEATYESGFVIDKFPISRPNLTFSTLTVSNMSPEDSSIYLCSVDRGETEAFFGQGTRLTVV.

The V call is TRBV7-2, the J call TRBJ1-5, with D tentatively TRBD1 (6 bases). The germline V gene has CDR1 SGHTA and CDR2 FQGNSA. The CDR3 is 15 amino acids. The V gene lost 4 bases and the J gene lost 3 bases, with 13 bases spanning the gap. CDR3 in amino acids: CASSSGGQFNQPQHF. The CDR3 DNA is TGTGCCAGCAGCTCTGGAGGACAGTTCAATCAGCCCCAGCATTTT.

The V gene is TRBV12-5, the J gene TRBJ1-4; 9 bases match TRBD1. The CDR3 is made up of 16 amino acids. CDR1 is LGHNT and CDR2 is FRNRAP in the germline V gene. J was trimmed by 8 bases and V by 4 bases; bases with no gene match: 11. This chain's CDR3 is CASGSLGDRAGEKLFF. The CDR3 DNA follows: TGTGCTAGTGGTTCCCTGGGGGACAGGGCGGGGGAAAAACTGTTTTTT.

CDR3 loop: CATNTWAGETQYF. CDR3 DNA sequence: TGTGCCACTAACACATGGGCAGGCGAGACCCAGTACTTC. The V gene is TRBV12-3 or TRBV12-4, the J gene TRBJ2-5, with D hard to call. The length of the CDR3 is 13 residues. The V end lost 10 bases, the J end lost 5 bases, and 17 bases lay between the germline ends.

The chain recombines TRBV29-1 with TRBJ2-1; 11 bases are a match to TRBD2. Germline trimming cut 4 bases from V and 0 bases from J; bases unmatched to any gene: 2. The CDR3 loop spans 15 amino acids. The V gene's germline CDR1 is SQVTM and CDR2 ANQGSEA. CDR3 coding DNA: TGCAGCGTTGCTAGCGGGAGGACCTCCTACAATGAGCAGTTCTTC. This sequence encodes CSVASGRTSYNEQFF.

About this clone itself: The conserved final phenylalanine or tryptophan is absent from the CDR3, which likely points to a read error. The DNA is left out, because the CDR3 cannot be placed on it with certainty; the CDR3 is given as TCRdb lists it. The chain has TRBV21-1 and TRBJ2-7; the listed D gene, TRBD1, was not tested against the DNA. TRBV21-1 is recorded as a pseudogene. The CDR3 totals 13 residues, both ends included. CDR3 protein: CASSKPPDRNPPN.

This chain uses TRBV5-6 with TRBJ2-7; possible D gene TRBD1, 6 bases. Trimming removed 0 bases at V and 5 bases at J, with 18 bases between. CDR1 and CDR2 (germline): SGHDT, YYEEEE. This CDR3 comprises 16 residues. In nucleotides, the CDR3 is TGTGCCAGCAGCTTGGACCTCAGATCAGGGGATAACGAGCAGTACTTC. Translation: CASSLDLRSGDNEQYF. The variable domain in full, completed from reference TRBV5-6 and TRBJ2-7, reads DAGVTQSPTHLIKTRGQQVTLRCSPKSGHDTVSWYQQALGQGPQFIFQYYEEEERQRGNFPDRFSGHQFPNYSSELNVNALLLGDSALYLCASSLDLRSGDNEQYFGPGTRLTVT.

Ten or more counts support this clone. CDR3 loop: CASNQGAHGYTF. CDR3 bases: TGTGCCAGCAACCAGGGGGCACATGGCTACACCTTC. The gene calls are TRBV25-1 and TRBJ1-2; TRBD1 matches 8 bases. The CDR3 consists of 12 residues. Per germline, CDR1 MGHDK and CDR2 SYGVNS. With 7 bases clipped from V and 6 bases from J, the junction kept 4 bases outside the gene matches.

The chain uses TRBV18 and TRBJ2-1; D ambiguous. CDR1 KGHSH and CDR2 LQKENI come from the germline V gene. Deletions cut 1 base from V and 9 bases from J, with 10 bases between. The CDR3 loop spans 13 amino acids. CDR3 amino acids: CASSPRTRSEQFF. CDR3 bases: TGTGCCAGCTCACCACGGACGAGGAGTGAGCAGTTCTTC.

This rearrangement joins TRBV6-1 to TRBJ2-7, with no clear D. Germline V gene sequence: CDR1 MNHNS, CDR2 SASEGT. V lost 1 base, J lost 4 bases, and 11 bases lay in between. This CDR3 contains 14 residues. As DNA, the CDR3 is TGTGCCAGCAGTGAAGGCGGAGACGGATACGAGCAGTACTTC. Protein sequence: CASSEGGDGYEQYF.

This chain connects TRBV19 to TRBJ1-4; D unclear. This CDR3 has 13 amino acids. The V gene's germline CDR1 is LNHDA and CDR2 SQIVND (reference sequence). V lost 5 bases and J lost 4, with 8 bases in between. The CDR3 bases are TGTGCCAGTAGTTCGCGGGTTAATGAAAAACTGTTTTTT. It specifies CASSSRVNEKLFF.